The table lists the clone carrying this T cell receptor (beta chain) with a few counts. The antigen is unknown. The sample belongs to a study of long-term antiretroviral therapy in people with HIV. At the level of the study: Sampling started about a decade before the 2015 immediate-ART recommendation. Study results and caveats: Within the repertoire, clones expanded before ART were dominant at all time points. Control repertoires displayed wider CDR3 length ranges than the HIV repertoires. Blood dates from about 2003 to 2018, possibly under older ART regimens.

It was version v3.0 of the immunoSEQ assay that was run at survey level. Clones were sequenced by immunoSEQ multiplex PCR, and TCRdb holds only the in-frame ones, with some missing. The table lists over 15,000 clones, roughly 80% of them singletons. This TCR came from a man aged 25 to 40 with HIV. The sample consisted of unsorted PBMCs, taken approximately 2.1 years before starting antiretroviral therapy.

CDR3: CASSQPPSGFNTEAFF. CDR3 sequence (DNA): TGTGCCAGCAGCCAACCCCCTTCAGGGTTCAACACTGAAGCTTTCTTT. The J gene is TRBJ1-1, the V gene TRBV14; D is possibly TRBD1 (5 bases). Germline lookup yields CDR1 SGHDN and CDR2 FVKESK. The CDR3 spans 16 residues. V lost 2 bases and J lost 2, with 15 bases in between.